One sample yielded the 27 T cell receptor beta chains listed below, sequenced in a study of response to subunit inactivated influenza vaccine. TCRdb re-called the RT-PCR reads with MiXCR, one entry per CDR3 protein. Of approximately 480,000 distinct CDR3 sequences listed, roughly 9.8% are singletons. The material was PBMCs from blood, obtained about 40 days after vaccination. The source is a man in his forties or fifties who received an inactivated influenza vaccine.

This clonotype was seen many times. V and J are TRBV12-3 or TRBV12-4 and TRBJ1-5; D not resolved. Trimming stripped 7 bases from V and 7 bases from J, with 11 bases between. The CDR3 spans 12 residues. The CDR3 region is CASTLGEQPQHF. The CDR3, as DNA: TGTGCCAGCACCCTCGGGGAACAGCCCCAGCATTTT.

This clonotype was observed a few times. As DNA, the CDR3 is TGTGCCAGCAGTGACATTTACGAGCAGTACTTC. Protein sequence: CASSDIYEQYF. J is TRBJ2-7 and V is TRBV6-5, with unresolved D. CDR1 and CDR2 (germline): MNHEY, SVGAGI. V was shortened by 5 bases and J by 4 bases, with 6 bases between the two germline ends. The CDR3 sequence is 11 residues long.

This clonotype was picked up a small number of times. This sequence joins TRBV20-1 and TRBJ2-3, with D uncertain. Germline V gene sequence: CDR1 DFQATT, CDR2 SNEGSKA (reference sequence). The germline V and J ends were trimmed by 3 bases and 6 bases, with 16 bases remaining between them. The CDR3 runs 14 residues. The CDR3 nucleotides are TGCAGTGCTAGTTCAGGTGCATTTGGGGATACGCAGTATTTT. It codes for CSASSGAFGDTQYF.

V usage is TRBV11-1 and J usage is TRBJ2-1; TRBD1 agrees at 8 bases. CDR3 size: 14 residues. J lost 10 bases, V lost 6 bases, and 11 bases had no gene match. The germline CDR1 and CDR2 sequences are SGHAT and FQDESV (reference sequence). The CDR3, as DNA: TGTGCCAGCAGATCCCGACAGGGGTCAAGGGAGCAGTTCTTC. Its translation is CASRSRQGSREQFF.

This clonotype was found many times. This rearrangement joins TRBV20-1 to TRBJ2-7; the match to TRBD2 covers 10 bases. The V segment lost 6 bases and the J segment 4 bases; nucleotides outside the gene matches: 6. This CDR3 has 13 residues. Germline V lookup: CDR1 DFQATT, CDR2 SNEGSKA (reference sequence). Here the CDR3 DNA reads TGCAGTGCCCTGTGGACTAGCGGATACGAGCAGTACTTC. It yields the protein CSALWTSGYEQYF.

This clonotype was recorded a few times. This chain uses TRBV4-2 with TRBJ2-7; D unresolved. The ends were cut back, 0 bases at V and 6 bases at J, with 3 bases in the middle. Germline V lookup: CDR1 LGHNA, CDR2 YNFKEQ. There are 11 residues in the CDR3. DNA of the CDR3: TGTGCCAGCAGCCAAGAATCCGAGCAGTACTTC. It is translated as CASSQESEQYF.

The chain recombines TRBV4-1 with TRBJ2-3, with 8 bases aligning to TRBD2. The ends lost 3 bases at V and 4 bases at J; junction bases unmatched: 9. Germline CDR1 and CDR2: MGHRA and YSYEKL. The CDR3 loop spans 16 amino acids. The CDR3 spells CASSHPSRGAADTQYF. The CDR3 DNA follows: TGCGCCAGCAGCCACCCATCGCGGGGGGCTGCAGATACGCAGTATTTT.

This clonotype was observed a handful of times. The chain recombines TRBV7-9 with TRBJ1-1; unclear D gene. Trimming left V 4 bases short and J 1 base short, with 7 bases between. The CDR3 extends over 13 amino acids. Germline V CDR1 and CDR2: SEHNR, FQNEAQ (reference sequence). CDR3 sequence reads: CASSSAANTEAFF. The CDR3 DNA reads TGTGCCAGCAGCTCAGCGGCGAACACTGAAGCTTTCTTT.

This clonotype appeared many times. The chain couples TRBV28 to TRBJ1-1; D is ambiguous. The CDR3 contains 13 residues. Trimming removed 2 bases from V and 1 base from J, with 5 bases in between. Germline CDR1 is MDHEN and CDR2 is SYDVKM. The CDR3 is CASSLRPNTEAFF. The CDR3, as DNA: TGTGCCAGCAGTTTACGGCCGAACACTGAAGCTTTCTTT.

This clonotype was recorded a few times. The J gene is TRBJ1-6, the V gene TRBV6-1; weak D call: TRBD1 (6 bases). The V gene lost 6 bases and the J gene lost 10 bases, with 16 bases spanning the gap. This CDR3 contains 14 residues. Germline V gene sequence: CDR1 MNHNS, CDR2 SASEGT. In nucleotides, the CDR3 is TGTGCCAGCAGCCCACAGGGTCTAGGCTCACCCCTCCACTTT. Translated, it gives CASSPQGLGSPLHF.

The V call is TRBV12-3 or TRBV12-4, the J call TRBJ2-6, with D hard to call. Trimming stripped 3 bases from V and 0 bases from J, with 6 bases between. The CDR3 totals 15 residues. The chain's CDR3 is CASSFLSSGANVLTF. The CDR3 nucleotides are TGTGCCAGCAGTTTTTTGAGCTCTGGGGCCAACGTCCTGACTTTC.

This chain links TRBV2 with TRBJ2-1; 7 nucleotides agree with TRBD1. Germline-derived CDR1 and CDR2 are SNHLY and FYNNEI. CDR3 length: 14 residues. V gave up 7 bases and J gave up 2 bases; unmatched junction bases: 5. The CDR3 nucleotides are TGTGCCAGCAAAGGGACAGTAGCCTACAATGAGCAGTTCTTC. The encoded protein is CASKGTVAYNEQFF. The entire variable domain, with the rest obtained from reference TRBV2 and TRBJ2-1, is as follows: EPEVTQTPSHQVTQMGQEVILRCVPISNHLYFYWYRQILGQKVEFLVSFYNNEISEKSEIFDDQFSVERPDGSNFTLKIRSTKLEDSAMYFCASKGTVAYNEQFFGPGTRLTVL.

This CDR3 is CAITPQEGTNTGELFF. CDR3 DNA: TGTGCCATCACCCCGCAGGAGGGTACGAACACCGGGGAGCTGTTTTTT. The chain carries TRBV10-3 and TRBJ2-2, with a tentative D call TRBD2 (6 bases). V was clipped by 7 bases and J by 0 bases, with 15 bases between them. The CDR3 totals 16 residues. From germline, CDR1 is ENHRY and CDR2 SYGVKD.

The genes are TRBV7-2 and TRBJ2-7; D perhaps matches TRBD1 (6 bases). With 4 bases removed from V and 0 bases from J, the gap between germline ends came to 10 bases. The CDR3 runs to 14 residues. Germline V gives CDR1 SGHTA, CDR2 FQGNSA. Written as DNA, the CDR3 is TGTGCCAGCAGCTCTGACAGGTTCTCCTACGAGCAGTACTTC. Encoded protein: CASSSDRFSYEQYF. Full variable domain (rest looked up from reference TRBV7-2 and TRBJ2-7): GAGVSQSPSNKVTEKGKDVELRCDPISGHTALYWYRQSLGQGLEFLIYFQGNSAPDKSGLPSDRFSAERTGGSVSTLTIQRTQQEDSAVYLCASSSDRFSYEQYFGPGTRLTVT.

This clonotype has a handful of counts. This chain uses TRBV4-2 with TRBJ2-7; 8 nucleotides agree with TRBD1. CDR3 length: 12 amino acids. The V segment lost 6 bases and the J segment 6 bases; nucleotides outside the gene matches: 4. The V gene's germline CDR1 is LGHNA and CDR2 YNFKEQ. In nucleotides, the CDR3 is TGTGCCAGCAGAAGAACAGGGGGCGAGCAGTACTTC. The encoded protein is CASRRTGGEQYF.

This clonotype was detected many times. This chain links TRBV6-5 with TRBJ2-2; 10 positions agree with TRBD1. Germline V lookup: CDR1 MNHEY, CDR2 SVGAGI. Trimming cost V 2 bases and J 7 bases; bases outside gene matches: 4. This CDR3 is 15 amino acids long. The CDR3 DNA follows: TGTGCCAGCAGTTACGTGACAGGGGGCAACGGGGAGCTGTTTTTT. This encodes CASSYVTGGNGELFF.

The sample holds a few counts of this clonotype. The chain couples TRBV20-1 to TRBJ1-5; D possibly corresponds to TRBD1 (5 bases). Between the trimmed V and J ends, which lost 3 bases and 1 base, there was a span of 22 bases. The CDR3 is 18 amino acids. The germline CDR1 and CDR2 sequences are DFQATT and SNEGSKA (reference sequence). The CDR3 DNA reads as TGCAGTGCTAGTCGGTCTCTGGGGGGTTTACTAAGCAATCAGCCCCAGCATTTT. It encodes CSASRSLGGLLSNQPQHF.

The rearrangement joins TRBV19 to TRBJ1-5, with unresolved D. Trimming left V 7 bases short and J 5 bases short, with 18 bases between. CDR3 length equals 15 residues. Germline CDR1 is LNHDA and CDR2 is SQIVND (reference sequence). The CDR3 protein is CASNTERARDQPQHF. CDR3 DNA sequence: TGTGCCAGTAACACTGAAAGGGCGAGGGATCAGCCCCAGCATTTT.

The chain combines TRBV7-8 with TRBJ1-3, with 7 bases fitting TRBD1. Germline-derived CDR1 and CDR2 are SGHVS and FQNEAQ. The CDR3 covers 13 residues. V dropped 5 bases and J dropped 12; count of bases not matched to a gene: 10. CDR3 in amino acids: CASSKGQSGNIYF. CDR3 coding DNA: TGTGCCAGCAGCAAGGGACAGTCAGGAAACATATATTTT.

This clonotype was found many times. The genes are TRBV12-3 or TRBV12-4 and TRBJ1-1; no reliable D call. V shed 3 bases and J shed 7 bases, with 18 bases lying between them. The CDR3 is 15 amino acids. The CDR3 coding sequence is TGTGCCAGCAGTTTGGAGACGGCTGCGGGTGGTGAAGCTTTCTTT. This codes for CASSLETAAGGEAFF.

This clonotype was seen more than once but under ten times. This chain links TRBV9 with TRBJ2-3; no firm D call. Per the germline V gene, CDR1 is SGDLS and CDR2 is YYNGEE. The CDR3 sequence is 14 residues long. V lost 4 bases and J 2 bases, leaving 11 bases between the germline ends. CDR3 DNA: TGTGCCAGCAGCCCCCGTAGCCTCACAGATACGCAGTATTTT. The encoded protein is CASSPRSLTDTQYF.

The chain links TRBV2 to TRBJ1-5; no reliable D call. V shed 6 bases and J shed 5 bases, with 11 bases lying between them. Germline CDR1 is SNHLY and CDR2 is FYNNEI. CDR3 length equals 13 residues. This CDR3 reads CASRRGRDQPQHF. DNA for the CDR3: TGTGCCAGCAGGAGAGGAAGGGATCAGCCCCAGCATTTT.

Only a few counts were recorded for this clonotype. The chain links TRBV20-1 to TRBJ1-4; TRBD1 might be the D (6 bases). V shed 5 bases and J shed 6 bases, with 16 bases lying between them. The CDR3 is made up of 14 amino acids. The germline gives CDR1 DFQATT, CDR2 SNEGSKA (reference sequence). The CDR3: CSAVPGDMDEKLFF. The DNA for the CDR3 is TGCAGTGCTGTACCGGGGGACATGGATGAAAAACTGTTTTTT.

This chain links TRBV10-2 with TRBJ2-1; TRBD1 matches 10 bases. The CDR3 is 17 amino acids. V was clipped by 6 bases and J by 4 bases; unmatched bases: 12. CDR1 and CDR2 from the germline V gene are WSHSY and SAAADI. CDR3 in DNA: TGCGCCAGCAGGGAGGGACAGGGGCGGGCGGGTTACAATGAGCAGTTCTTC. Its protein is CASREGQGRAGYNEQFF.

In the case of this clonotype: One junction end does not reproduce the germline sequence, and a read error may be involved. This rearrangement joins TRBV9 to TRBJ2-2; D tentatively fits TRBD1 or TRBD2 (7 bases each). Looked up from germline, CDR1 is SGDLS and CDR2 is YYNGEE. The length of the CDR3 is 15 residues. The CDR3 reads CASSVGGGFSGKLFF. CDR3 DNA sequence: TGTGCCAGCAGCGTGGGAGGGGGCTTTTCCGGGAAGCTGTTTTTT.

This clonotype occurred many times. The rearrangement uses TRBV6-5 and TRBJ1-2, with TRBD1 matching over 8 bases. This CDR3 has 16 amino acids. The V gene's germline CDR1 is MNHEY and CDR2 SVGAGI. V lost 4 bases to trimming and J lost 1 base; unmatched junction nucleotides: 8. The CDR3, as DNA: TGTGCCAGCAGTTCCCTTCAGGGGGCCCTTAACTATGGCTACACCTTC. Protein sequence: CASSSLQGALNYGYTF.

V usage is TRBV7-2 and J usage is TRBJ1-2; a possible D gene is TRBD1 (5 bases). The CDR3 has 14 amino acids. Germline values: CDR1 SGHTA, CDR2 FQGNSA. V gave up 2 bases and J gave up 8 bases, with 15 bases separating them. CDR3 nucleotide sequence: TGTGCCAGCAGCTTAAAGGCCTCGACAGAGGGCTACACCTTC. Translated: CASSLKASTEGYTF.